These 20 T cell receptor beta chains came from one sample sequenced in a study of blood T cell repertoires in COVID-19. Clones were read by immunoSEQ multiplex PCR, and TCRdb kept only the in-frame ones, dropping some. Seen here are about 280,000 clones, roughly nine tenths observed once, and the top ten hold 11%. Specimen: peripheral blood. All receptors come from a young woman with COVID-19, enrolled during active disease.

The chain combines TRBV6-4 with TRBJ1-4; D uncertain. The CDR3 spans 12 residues. CDR1 and CDR2 from the germline V gene are MRHNA and SNTAGT. V was trimmed by 2 bases and J by 10 bases, leaving 8 bases between them. CDR3 in DNA: TGTGCCAGCAGTGACCCCACCGGAAAACTGTTTTTT. Translated: CASSDPTGKLFF.

V is TRBV6-1 and J is TRBJ2-5; D unresolved. V lost 2 bases and J lost 4, with 8 bases in between. CDR1 is MNHNS, CDR2 SASEGT, per germline. CDR3 length equals 13 residues. CDR3 protein: CASSERRGETQYF. The DNA of the CDR3 is TGTGCCAGCAGTGAACGCCGAGGAGAGACCCAGTACTTC.

The chain employs TRBV19 and TRBJ2-7; D is perhaps TRBD2 (7 bases). Per the germline V gene, CDR1 is LNHDA and CDR2 is SQIVND (reference sequence). The CDR3 consists of 15 residues. Trimming stripped 7 bases from V and 7 bases from J, with 23 bases between. The CDR3 DNA is TGTGCCAGTACACATAGGGGGGGTACCCCTGGGGAGCAGTACTTC. It codes for CASTHRGGTPGEQYF.

The CDR3 coding sequence is TGTGCCAGCAGAAGACAGGGACACACAGATACGCAGTATTTT. Encoded protein: CASRRQGHTDTQYF. The chain links TRBV25-1 to TRBJ2-3; TRBD1 aligns across 7 bases. CDR3 length equals 14 residues. The trim removed 6 bases at V and 2 bases at J, leaving 5 bases unmatched. Germline CDR1 is MGHDK and CDR2 is SYGVNS.

The chain uses TRBV9 and TRBJ2-1, with TRBD2 as a possible D gene (7 bases). V shed 2 bases and J shed 6 bases, with 15 bases lying between them. Germline V gene lookup returns CDR1 SGDLS and CDR2 YYNGEE. The CDR3 sequence is 15 residues long. CDR3 nucleotides: TGTGCCAGCAGCGTCGGGGGGCGGGTTAGCAATGAGCAGTTCTTC. This encodes CASSVGGRVSNEQFF.

The chain is built from TRBV27 and TRBJ1-1, with D possibly TRBD1 on 5 matching bases. CDR1 is MNHEY, CDR2 SMNVEV, per germline (reference sequence). The CDR3 loop spans 13 amino acids. V lost 0 bases to trimming and J lost 10 bases, with 12 bases between them. The CDR3, as DNA: TGTGCCAGCAGTTTATCGGGCAGGGTGGTAGCTTTCTTT. Residues: CASSLSGRVVAFF.

This sequence joins TRBV6-5 and TRBJ1-2; 7 bases align to TRBD1. V gave up 4 bases and J gave up 8 bases; unmatched junction bases: 13. The CDR3 has 15 residues. The germline gives CDR1 MNHEY, CDR2 SVGAGI. DNA for the CDR3: TGTGCCAGCAGTTCACCGGACAGGTCCTTGGGAGGCTACACCTTC. Its protein product is CASSSPDRSLGGYTF.

The chain links TRBV4-1 to TRBJ2-7; 9 bases agree with TRBD2. This CDR3 is 15 amino acids long. The ends lost 4 bases at V and 1 base at J; junction bases unmatched: 5. The germline V gene encodes CDR1 MGHRA and CDR2 YSYEKL. The CDR3 reads CASSPIAGESYEQYF. The DNA for the CDR3 is TGCGCCAGCAGCCCTATAGCGGGGGAGTCCTACGAGCAGTACTTC.

The V and J genes are TRBV5-1 and TRBJ2-1, with 12 bases lining up with TRBD2. CDR1 is SGHRS and CDR2 is YFSETQ in the germline V gene. CDR3 size: 19 residues. The V gene end was trimmed by 4 bases and the J gene end by 0 bases; junction bases not matched to a gene: 11. CDR3 sequence (DNA): TGCGCCAGCAGCGAGGGACTAGCGGGCCTCTCGAGCTCCTACAATGAGCAGTTCTTC. Amino acid sequence: CASSEGLAGLSSSYNEQFF.

The chain employs TRBV21-1 and TRBJ1-5; the table gives TRBD1 as D, unverified against the DNA. TRBV21-1 is a documented pseudogene. This CDR3 is built from 18 residues. The CDR3 loop reads CASSKAQVVLDSNQPQHF. The CDR3 DNA is TGTGCCAGCAGCAAAGCGCAGGTTGTGCTGGATAGCAATCAGCCCCAGCATTTT.

This clone was observed a single time. J is TRBJ2-7 and V is TRBV7-2; the D gene is possibly TRBD2 (5 bases). With 1 base removed from V and 2 bases from J, the gap between germline ends came to 12 bases. CDR1 is SGHTA, CDR2 FQGNSA, per germline. CDR3 length: 15 residues. CDR3 DNA: TGTGCCAGCAGCTTAGGAGGAGGTGCGGCCTACGAGCAGTACTTC. Translation gives CASSLGGGAAYEQYF.

The chain combines TRBV18 with TRBJ2-1; D unresolved. The CDR3 length is 15 residues. Germline CDR1 is KGHSH and CDR2 is LQKENI. Trimming took 5 bases from V and 0 from J, leaving 11 bases between them. This CDR3 reads CASSAAVSSYNEQFF. The CDR3 DNA reads TGTGCCAGCTCAGCGGCCGTAAGCTCCTACAATGAGCAGTTCTTC. The whole variable domain, filled in from reference TRBV18 and TRBJ2-1, reads NAGVMQNPRHLVRRRGQEARLRCSPMKGHSHVYWYRQLPEEGLKFMVYLQKENIIDESGMPKERFSAEFPKEGPSILRIQQVVRGDSAAYFCASSAAVSSYNEQFFGPGTRLTVL.

This clone was observed once. V is TRBV18 and J is TRBJ2-4; D gene uncertain. The CDR3 is 16 residues long. Trimming removed 3 bases at V and 1 base at J, with 13 bases between. Germline lookup yields CDR1 KGHSH and CDR2 LQKENI. The CDR3: CASSPPGLSAKNIQYF. The CDR3 nucleotides read TGTGCCAGCTCACCCCCCGGGTTGAGCGCCAAAAACATTCAGTACTTC.

The gene calls are TRBV5-1 and TRBJ1-2; D may be TRBD1 (5 bases). The CDR3 extends over 14 amino acids. Germline-derived CDR1 and CDR2 are SGHRS and YFSETQ. Trimming removed 2 bases from V and 1 base from J, with 9 bases in between. The CDR3 loop is CASSFPDSNYGYTF. The CDR3, as DNA: TGCGCCAGCAGCTTTCCAGACAGTAACTATGGCTACACCTTC.

The chain is built from TRBV5-5 and TRBJ1-5; the D gene is possibly TRBD1 (5 bases). Germline lookup yields CDR1 SGHKS and CDR2 YYEKEE (reference sequence). This CDR3 region has 15 residues. V lost 4 bases to trimming and J lost 0 bases, with 11 bases between them. The CDR3 protein is CASSRGTDSNQPQHF. CDR3 in DNA: TGTGCCAGCAGCCGCGGGACGGATAGCAATCAGCCCCAGCATTTT.

The chain links TRBV10-2 to TRBJ2-1; the match to TRBD1 covers 7 bases. This CDR3 region has 15 residues. Trimming removed 8 bases from V and 3 bases from J; junction bases left unmatched: 10. Germline V CDR1 and CDR2: WSHSY, SAAADI. In DNA form, the CDR3 reads TGCGCCAGCCAGGACCTAAGACAGGGCTACAATGAGCAGTTCTTC. Encoded protein: CASQDLRQGYNEQFF.

This clone was recorded only once. The rearrangement joins TRBV5-1 to TRBJ1-2; D is undetermined. The V gene's germline CDR1 is SGHRS and CDR2 YFSETQ. Between the trimmed V and J ends, which lost 5 bases and 3 bases, there was a span of 8 bases. The CDR3 loop spans 12 amino acids. The CDR3 DNA sequence: TGCGCCAGCAGGGCTAGTCACTATGGCTACACCTTC. It encodes CASRASHYGYTF. Supplemented by reference TRBV5-1 and TRBJ1-2, the full variable domain reads KAGVTQTPRYLIKTRGQQVTLSCSPISGHRSVSWYQQTPGQGLQFLFEYFSETQRNKGNFPGRFSGRQFSNSRSEMNVSTLELGDSALYLCASRASHYGYTFGSGTRLTVV.

This chain connects TRBV27 to TRBJ2-7; TRBD1 matches at 9 bases. CDR1 is MNHEY, CDR2 SMNVEV, per germline (reference sequence). V trimming: 6 bases; J trimming: 4 bases; junction bases outside the gene matches: 19. This CDR3 is 18 amino acids long. The CDR3 is CASRPNPGQGLFPYEQYF. CDR3 sequence (DNA): TGTGCCAGCAGACCTAATCCGGGACAGGGACTATTCCCTTACGAGCAGTACTTC.

The rearrangement joins TRBV9 to TRBJ1-2; tentatively, D is TRBD1 (6 bases). Germline CDR1 and CDR2: SGDLS and YYNGEE. CDR3 length equals 15 residues. V shed 0 bases and J shed 6 bases, with 15 bases lying between them. The CDR3 sequence: CASSVATRQGHGYTF. Here the CDR3 DNA reads TGTGCCAGCAGCGTAGCTACAAGGCAGGGGCATGGCTACACCTTC.

The rearrangement joins TRBV7-9 to TRBJ2-1; D is unclear. CDR3 size: 14 residues. Trimming took off 0 bases at V and 6 bases at J, with 9 bases between the two ends. The germline gives CDR1 SEHNR, CDR2 FQNEAQ (reference sequence). The CDR3 bases are TGTGCCAGCAGCTTAGCGCTAAAGTCCAATGAGCAGTTCTTC. Protein sequence: CASSLALKSNEQFF.